These 8 T cell receptor beta chains originate from one sample sequenced in a study of T cell changes during pregnancy in multiple sclerosis. Measured with immunoSEQ multiplex PCR; TCRdb has only the in-frame clones, and not every one. Of nearly 110,000 clones in the sample, 85% to 95% are singletons; the top ten hold roughly 0.78%. Here the sequenced sample was peripheral blood, taken in the third trimester of pregnancy. Receptor source: a female donor in good health, enrolled as a control in a pregnancy study.

This rearrangement joins TRBV7-3 to TRBJ2-1; a possible D gene is TRBD2 (5 bases). Trimming pared 5 bases from V and 0 bases from J, leaving 11 bases between. The CDR3 runs to 15 residues. CDR1 SGHTA and CDR2 FQGTGA come from the germline V gene. Here the CDR3 reads CASSQRRSSYNEQFF. CDR3 DNA sequence: TGTGCCAGCAGCCAGCGGAGGAGCTCCTACAATGAGCAGTTCTTC. The variable domain in full, completed from reference TRBV7-3 and TRBJ2-1, reads GAGVSQTPSNKVTEKGKYVELRCDPISGHTALYWYRQSLGQGPEFLIYFQGTGAADDSGLPNDRFFAVRPEGSVSTLKIQRTERGDSAVYLCASSQRRSSYNEQFFGPGTRLTVL.

This chain links TRBV5-1 with TRBJ1-1; 10 bases align to TRBD1. Germline V gives CDR1 SGHRS, CDR2 YFSETQ. The CDR3 has 15 amino acids. Trimming at V came to 0 bases and at J to 7 bases, leaving 6 bases not matched to a gene. The CDR3, as DNA: TGCGCCAGCAGCTTGGGGGACAGGGGAATAATTGAAGCTTTCTTT. Encoded protein: CASSLGDRGIIEAFF.

This chain connects TRBV7-9 to TRBJ2-7; 8 bases match TRBD2. Germline lookup yields CDR1 SEHNR and CDR2 FQNEAQ (reference sequence). The V gene end was trimmed by 5 bases and the J gene end by 7 bases; junction bases not matched to a gene: 13. This CDR3 region has 15 residues. CDR3 nucleotide sequence: TGTGCCAGCAGCCTTGGTCGGACGGCGGGGGGAGAGCAGTACTTC. Translating gives CASSLGRTAGGEQYF.

The chain has TRBV19 and TRBJ1-5; 11 bases align to TRBD1. Germline values: CDR1 LNHDA, CDR2 SQIVND (reference sequence). This CDR3 comprises 16 residues. The V and J ends lost 6 bases and 5 bases, in that order; junction bases with no gene match: 9. DNA of the CDR3: TGTGCCAGTAGGACCCTGGGACAGGGGGTGGATCAGCCCCAGCATTTT. Its protein is CASRTLGQGVDQPQHF.

This clone was recorded a few times. The chain recombines TRBV7-2 with TRBJ2-7; possible D gene TRBD1, 5 bases. Trimming took 3 bases from V and 0 from J, leaving 12 bases between them. This CDR3 is built from 15 residues. Germline V gives CDR1 SGHTA, CDR2 FQGNSA. As DNA, the CDR3 is TGTGCCAGCAGCTTGGGGCTGCAGCCCTCCTACGAGCAGTACTTC. Its translation: CASSLGLQPSYEQYF.

V usage is TRBV5-5 and J usage is TRBJ1-1; D gene unclear. Germline V gene sequence: CDR1 SGHKS, CDR2 YYEKEE (reference sequence). V gave up 1 base and J gave up 3 bases, with 13 bases separating them. The CDR3 is 15 amino acids. CDR3 DNA sequence: TGTGCCAGCAGCTTGTATTTTCCCACGGACACTGAAGCTTTCTTT. It translates to CASSLYFPTDTEAFF.

The rearrangement uses TRBV18 and TRBJ1-1, with TRBD1 matching 7 bases. J gave up 7 bases and V 4 bases, and 9 bases lay outside the gene matches. Germline V gene sequence: CDR1 KGHSH, CDR2 LQKENI. The length of the CDR3 is 14 residues. The CDR3 sequence is CASSRGGEGGEAFF. The CDR3 DNA follows: TGTGCCAGCTCACGAGGGGGCGAGGGTGGTGAAGCTTTCTTT.

The chain carries TRBV30 and TRBJ2-1; D remains unclear. V lost 7 bases, J lost 4 bases, and 11 bases lay in between. Germline CDR1 GTSNPN, CDR2 SVGIG (reference sequence). This CDR3 contains 12 residues. The CDR3 is CASTKSYNEQFF. CDR3 bases: TGTGCCTCGACAAAATCTTACAATGAGCAGTTCTTC.